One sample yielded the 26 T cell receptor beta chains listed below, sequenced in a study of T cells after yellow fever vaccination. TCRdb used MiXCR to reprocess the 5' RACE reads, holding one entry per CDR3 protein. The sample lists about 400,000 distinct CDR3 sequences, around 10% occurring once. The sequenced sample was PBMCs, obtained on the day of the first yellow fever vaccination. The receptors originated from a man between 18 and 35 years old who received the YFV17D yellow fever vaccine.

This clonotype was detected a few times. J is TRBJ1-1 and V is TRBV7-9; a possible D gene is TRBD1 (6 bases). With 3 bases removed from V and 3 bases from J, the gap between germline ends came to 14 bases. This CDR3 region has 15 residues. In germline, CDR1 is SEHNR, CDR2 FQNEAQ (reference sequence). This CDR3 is CASSLRGGGDTEAFF. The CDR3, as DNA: TGTGCCAGCAGCTTGCGAGGGGGAGGGGACACTGAAGCTTTCTTT.

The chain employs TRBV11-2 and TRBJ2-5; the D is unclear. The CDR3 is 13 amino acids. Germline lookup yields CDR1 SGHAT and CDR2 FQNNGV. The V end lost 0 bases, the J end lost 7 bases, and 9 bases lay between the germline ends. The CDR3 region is CASSLDRTGTQYF. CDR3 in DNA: TGTGCCAGCAGCTTAGATAGGACGGGGACCCAGTACTTC. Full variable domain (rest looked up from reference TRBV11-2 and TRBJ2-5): EAGVAQSPRYKIIEKRQSVAFWCNPISGHATLYWYQQILGQGPKLLIQFQNNGVVDDSQLPKDRFSAERLKGVDSTLKIQPAKLEDSAVYLCASSLDRTGTQYFGPGTRLLVL.

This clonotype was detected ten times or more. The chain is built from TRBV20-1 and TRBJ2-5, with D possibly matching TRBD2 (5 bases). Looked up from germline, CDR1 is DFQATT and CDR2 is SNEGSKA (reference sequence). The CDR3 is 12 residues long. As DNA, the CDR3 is TGCAGCGGAAGCCAGGAGGTAGAGACCCAGTACTTC. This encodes CSGSQEVETQYF.

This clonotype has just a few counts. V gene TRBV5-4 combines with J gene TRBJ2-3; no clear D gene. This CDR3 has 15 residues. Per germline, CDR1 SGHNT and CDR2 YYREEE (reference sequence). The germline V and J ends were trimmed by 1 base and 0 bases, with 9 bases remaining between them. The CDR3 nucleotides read TGTGCCAGCAGCTTGCGGACGGCTAGCACAGATACGCAGTATTTT. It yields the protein CASSLRTASTDTQYF.

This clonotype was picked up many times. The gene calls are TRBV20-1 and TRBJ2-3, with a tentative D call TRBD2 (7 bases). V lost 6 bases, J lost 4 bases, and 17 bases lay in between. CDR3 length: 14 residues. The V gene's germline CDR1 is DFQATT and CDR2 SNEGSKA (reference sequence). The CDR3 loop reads CSAIPGGGSDTQYF. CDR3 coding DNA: TGCAGTGCCATCCCGGGCGGGGGCTCAGATACGCAGTATTTT.

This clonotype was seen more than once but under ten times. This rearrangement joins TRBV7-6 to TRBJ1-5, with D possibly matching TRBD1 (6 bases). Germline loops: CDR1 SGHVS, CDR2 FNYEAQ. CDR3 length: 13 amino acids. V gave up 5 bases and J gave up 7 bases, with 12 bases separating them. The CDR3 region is CASSPLGGQPQHF. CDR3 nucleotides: TGTGCCAGCAGCCCACTTGGGGGCCAGCCCCAGCATTTT.

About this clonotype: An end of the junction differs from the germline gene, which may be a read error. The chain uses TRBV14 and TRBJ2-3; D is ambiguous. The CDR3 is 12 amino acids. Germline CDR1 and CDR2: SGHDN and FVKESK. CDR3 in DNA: TGTGCCAGCAGCGATCCCACATATACGCAGTATTTT. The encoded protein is CASSDPTYTQYF.

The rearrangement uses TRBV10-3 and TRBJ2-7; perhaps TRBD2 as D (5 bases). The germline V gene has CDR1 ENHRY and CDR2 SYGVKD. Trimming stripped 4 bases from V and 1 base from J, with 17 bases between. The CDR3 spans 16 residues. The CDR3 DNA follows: TGTGCCATCAGTGGAAGCGTGATGGAGGTTTCCTACGAGCAGTACTTC. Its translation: CAISGSVMEVSYEQYF.

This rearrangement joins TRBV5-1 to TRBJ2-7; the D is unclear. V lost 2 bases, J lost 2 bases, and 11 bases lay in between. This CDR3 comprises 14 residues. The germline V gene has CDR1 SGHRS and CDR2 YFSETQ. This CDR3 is CASSLGQSTYEQYF. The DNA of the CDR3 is TGCGCCAGCAGCTTAGGGCAAAGCACCTACGAGCAGTACTTC.

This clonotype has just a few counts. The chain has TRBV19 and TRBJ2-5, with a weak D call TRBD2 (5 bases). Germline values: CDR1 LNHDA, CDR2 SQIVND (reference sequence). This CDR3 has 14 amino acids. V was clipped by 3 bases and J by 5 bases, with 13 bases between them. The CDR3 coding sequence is TGTGCCAGTAGTATGTCTTCGGCTAGCGAGACCCAGTACTTC. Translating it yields CASSMSSASETQYF.

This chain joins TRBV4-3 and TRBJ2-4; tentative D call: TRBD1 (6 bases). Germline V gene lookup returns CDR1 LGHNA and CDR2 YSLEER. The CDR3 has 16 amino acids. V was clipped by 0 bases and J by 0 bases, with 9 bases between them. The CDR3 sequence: CASSQETGRAKNIQYF. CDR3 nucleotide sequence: TGCGCCAGCAGCCAAGAAACAGGGCGAGCCAAAAACATTCAGTACTTC.

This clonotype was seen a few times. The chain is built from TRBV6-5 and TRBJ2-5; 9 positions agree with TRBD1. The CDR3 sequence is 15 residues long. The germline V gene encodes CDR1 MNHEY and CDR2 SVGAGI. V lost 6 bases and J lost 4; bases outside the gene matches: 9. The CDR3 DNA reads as TGTGCCAGCAGACTCGGACAGGGGTTGGGAGAGACCCAGTACTTC. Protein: CASRLGQGLGETQYF.

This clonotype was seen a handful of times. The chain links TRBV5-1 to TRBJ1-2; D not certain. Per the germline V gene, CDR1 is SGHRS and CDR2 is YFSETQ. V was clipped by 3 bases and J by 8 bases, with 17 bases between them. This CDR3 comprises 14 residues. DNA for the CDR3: TGCGCCAGCAGCTCTTCCTCTCCAAGGTGGGGCTACACCTTC. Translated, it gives CASSSSSPRWGYTF.

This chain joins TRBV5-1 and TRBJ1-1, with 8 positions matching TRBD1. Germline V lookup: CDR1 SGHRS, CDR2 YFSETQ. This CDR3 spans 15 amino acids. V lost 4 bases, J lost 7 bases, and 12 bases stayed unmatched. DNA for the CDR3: TGCGCCAGCAGCCCAGCGAGACAGGGGCCCGGTGAAGCTTTCTTT. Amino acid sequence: CASSPARQGPGEAFF.

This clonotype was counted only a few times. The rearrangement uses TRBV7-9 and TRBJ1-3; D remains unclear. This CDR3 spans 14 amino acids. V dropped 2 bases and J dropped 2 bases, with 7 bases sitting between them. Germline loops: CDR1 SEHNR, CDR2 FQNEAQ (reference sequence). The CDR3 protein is CASSLWETGNTIYF. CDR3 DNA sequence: TGTGCCAGCAGCTTATGGGAAACTGGAAACACCATATATTTT.

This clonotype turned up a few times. For the CDR3, the DNA is TGTGCCAGCAGCTTAACGGAGGCTAAAAACACTGAAGCTTTCTTT. As protein: CASSLTEAKNTEAFF. The J gene is TRBJ1-1, the V gene TRBV7-2; the D is unclear. Trimming removed 2 bases from V and 2 bases from J, with 12 bases in between. Germline-derived CDR1 and CDR2 are SGHTA and FQGNSA. The CDR3 totals 15 residues.

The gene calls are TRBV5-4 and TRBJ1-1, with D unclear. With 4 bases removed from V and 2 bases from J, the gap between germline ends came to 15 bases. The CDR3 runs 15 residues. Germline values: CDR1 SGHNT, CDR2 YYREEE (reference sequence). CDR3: CASSPRSDRNTEAFF. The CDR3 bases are TGTGCCAGCAGCCCCCGCAGCGACCGCAACACTGAAGCTTTCTTT.

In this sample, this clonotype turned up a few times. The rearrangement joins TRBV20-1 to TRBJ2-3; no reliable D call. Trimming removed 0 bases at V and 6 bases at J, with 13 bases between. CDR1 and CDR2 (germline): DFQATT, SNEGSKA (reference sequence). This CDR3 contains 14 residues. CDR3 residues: CSAREGTAEDTQYF. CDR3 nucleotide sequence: TGCAGTGCTAGAGAAGGAACAGCCGAGGATACGCAGTATTTT.

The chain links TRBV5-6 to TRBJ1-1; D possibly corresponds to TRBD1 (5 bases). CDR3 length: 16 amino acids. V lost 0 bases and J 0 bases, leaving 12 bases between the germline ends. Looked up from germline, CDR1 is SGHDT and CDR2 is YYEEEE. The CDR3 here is CASSLAPTEMNTEAFF. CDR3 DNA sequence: TGTGCCAGCAGCTTGGCCCCGACAGAGATGAACACTGAAGCTTTCTTT.

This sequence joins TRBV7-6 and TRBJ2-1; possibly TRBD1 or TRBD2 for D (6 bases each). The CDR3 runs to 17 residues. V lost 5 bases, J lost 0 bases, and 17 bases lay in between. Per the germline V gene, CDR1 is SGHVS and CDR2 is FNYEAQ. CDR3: CASSPSIGGRSYNEQFF. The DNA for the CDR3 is TGTGCCAGCAGCCCCTCCATCGGGGGCCGCTCCTACAATGAGCAGTTCTTC.

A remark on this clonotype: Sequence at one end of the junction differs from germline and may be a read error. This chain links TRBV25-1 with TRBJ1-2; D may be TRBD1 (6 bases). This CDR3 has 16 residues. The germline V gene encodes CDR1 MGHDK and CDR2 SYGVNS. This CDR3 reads CSSSDSTGQRTYGYTF. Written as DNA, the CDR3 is TGTTCCAGCAGTGATTCTACTGGACAGCGCACCTATGGCTACACCTTC.

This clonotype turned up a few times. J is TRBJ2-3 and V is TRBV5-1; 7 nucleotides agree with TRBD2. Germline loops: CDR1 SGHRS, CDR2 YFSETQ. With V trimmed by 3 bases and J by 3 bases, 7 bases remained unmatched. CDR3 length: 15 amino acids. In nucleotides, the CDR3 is TGCGCCAGCAGCTCTGGCGGGGGTTGGACAGATACGCAGTATTTT. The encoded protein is CASSSGGGWTDTQYF.

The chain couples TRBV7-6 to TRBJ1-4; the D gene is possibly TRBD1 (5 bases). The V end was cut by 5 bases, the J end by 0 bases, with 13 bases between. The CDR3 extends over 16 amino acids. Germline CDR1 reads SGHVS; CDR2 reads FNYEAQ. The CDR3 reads CASSPRQPATNEKLFF. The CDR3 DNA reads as TGTGCCAGCAGCCCCCGACAGCCTGCAACTAATGAAAAACTGTTTTTT.

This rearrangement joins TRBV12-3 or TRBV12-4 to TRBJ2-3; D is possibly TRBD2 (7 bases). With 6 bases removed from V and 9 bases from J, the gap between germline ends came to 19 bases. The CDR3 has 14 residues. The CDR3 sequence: CASRTMGGLGTQYF. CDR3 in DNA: TGTGCCAGCAGGACGATGGGGGGGCTTGGAACGCAGTATTTT.

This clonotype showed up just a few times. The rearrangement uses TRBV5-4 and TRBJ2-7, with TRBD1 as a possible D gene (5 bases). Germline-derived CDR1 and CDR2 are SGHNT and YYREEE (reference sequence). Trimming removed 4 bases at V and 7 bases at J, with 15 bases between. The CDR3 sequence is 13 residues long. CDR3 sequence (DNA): TGTGCCAGCAGCCCTCAGACAGTTAAGGAGCAGTACTTC. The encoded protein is CASSPQTVKEQYF. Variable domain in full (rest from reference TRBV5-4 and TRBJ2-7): ETGVTQSPTHLIKTRGQQVTLRCSSQSGHNTVSWYQQALGQGPQFIFQYYREEENGRGNFPPRFSGLQFPNYSSELNVNALELDDSALYLCASSPQTVKEQYFGPGTRLTVT.

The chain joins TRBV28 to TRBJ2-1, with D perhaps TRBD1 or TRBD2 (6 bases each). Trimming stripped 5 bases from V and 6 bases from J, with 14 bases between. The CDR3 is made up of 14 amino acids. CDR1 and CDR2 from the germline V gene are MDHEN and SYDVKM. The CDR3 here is CASSTGADRNEQFF. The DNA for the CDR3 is TGTGCCAGCAGTACGGGGGCCGACCGCAATGAGCAGTTCTTC.